The present TCR beta chain was sequenced within a study of PD-L1 blockade in urothelial cancer. Repertoires were generated with immunoSEQ multiplex PCR, while TCRdb's copy carries only in-frame clones and drops some. This repertoire shows approximately 44,000 clones, roughly nine tenths found once; its top ten account for less than 9.5%. Germline CDR1 WSHSY, CDR2 SAAADI. Trimming took 4 bases from V and 3 from J; bases not matched to a gene: 13. The CDR3 is made up of 17 amino acids. Stated time point: peripheral blood 6 weeks after treatment start. Sample numbers ranged from 1 to 8 per patient, encompassing pretreatment and on-treatment collections.

This sample comprised PBMCs, obtained around atezolizumab (anti-PD-L1) treatment. The chain combines TRBV10-2 with TRBJ2-3, with TRBD2 identical over 7 bases. The TCR originated in a man between 65 and 85 years old with urothelial cancer. The DNA for the CDR3 is TGCGCCAGCAGTGGGCGGCAGGGCGCGGGAGTGACAGATACGCAGTATTTT. Protein: CASSGRQGAGVTDTQYF.